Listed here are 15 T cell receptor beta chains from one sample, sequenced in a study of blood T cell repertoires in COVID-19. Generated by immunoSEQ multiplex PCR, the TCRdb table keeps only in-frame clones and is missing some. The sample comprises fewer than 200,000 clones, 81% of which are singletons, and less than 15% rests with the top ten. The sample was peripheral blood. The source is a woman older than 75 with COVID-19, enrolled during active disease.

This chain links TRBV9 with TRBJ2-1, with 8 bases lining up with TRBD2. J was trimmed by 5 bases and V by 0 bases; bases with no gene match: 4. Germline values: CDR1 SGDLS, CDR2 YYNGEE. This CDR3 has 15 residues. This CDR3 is CASSVAGGVDNEQFF. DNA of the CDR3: TGTGCCAGCAGCGTAGCGGGAGGGGTCGACAATGAGCAGTTCTTC.

The DNA for the CDR3 is TGTGCCAGCAGCTCGCGGGGGCGAAAACCCGGGGAGCTGTTTTTT. As protein: CASSSRGRKPGELFF. The chain uses TRBV7-9 and TRBJ2-2, with TRBD2 as a possible D gene (7 bases). The CDR3 is made up of 15 amino acids. The V and J ends lost 4 bases and 6 bases respectively, with 15 bases between them. Germline V CDR1 and CDR2: SEHNR, FQNEAQ (reference sequence).

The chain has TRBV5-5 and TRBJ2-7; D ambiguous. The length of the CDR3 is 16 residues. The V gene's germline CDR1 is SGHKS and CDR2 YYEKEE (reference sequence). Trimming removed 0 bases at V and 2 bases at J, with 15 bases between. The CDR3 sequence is CASSLAVTDLPYEQYF. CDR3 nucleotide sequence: TGTGCCAGCAGCTTGGCCGTTACAGATCTACCCTACGAGCAGTACTTC.

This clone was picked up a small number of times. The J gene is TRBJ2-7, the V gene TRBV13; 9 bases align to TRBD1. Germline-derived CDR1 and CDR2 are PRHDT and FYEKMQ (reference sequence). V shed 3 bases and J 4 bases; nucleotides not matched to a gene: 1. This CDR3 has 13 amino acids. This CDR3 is CASSFDRGYEQYF. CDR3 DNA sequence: TGTGCCAGCAGCTTCGACAGGGGGTACGAGCAGTACTTC.

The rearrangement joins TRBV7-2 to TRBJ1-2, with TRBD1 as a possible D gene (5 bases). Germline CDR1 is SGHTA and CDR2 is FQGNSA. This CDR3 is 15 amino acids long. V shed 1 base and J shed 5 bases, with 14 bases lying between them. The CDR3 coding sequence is TGTGCCAGCAGCTTAGGGGCAGGGCAGAGGTATGGCTACACCTTC. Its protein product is CASSLGAGQRYGYTF. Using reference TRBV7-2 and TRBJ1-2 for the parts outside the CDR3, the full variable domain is GAGVSQSPSNKVTEKGKDVELRCDPISGHTALYWYRQSLGQGLEFLIYFQGNSAPDKSGLPSDRFSAERTGGSVSTLTIQRTQQEDSAVYLCASSLGAGQRYGYTFGSGTRLTVV.

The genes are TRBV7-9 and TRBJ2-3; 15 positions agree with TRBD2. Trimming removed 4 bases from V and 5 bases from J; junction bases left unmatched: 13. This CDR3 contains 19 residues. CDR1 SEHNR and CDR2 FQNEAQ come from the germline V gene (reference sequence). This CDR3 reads CASSSGGGTSGRRLDTQYF. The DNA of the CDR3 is TGTGCCAGCAGCTCAGGGGGTGGGACTAGCGGGAGGAGACTAGATACGCAGTATTTT.

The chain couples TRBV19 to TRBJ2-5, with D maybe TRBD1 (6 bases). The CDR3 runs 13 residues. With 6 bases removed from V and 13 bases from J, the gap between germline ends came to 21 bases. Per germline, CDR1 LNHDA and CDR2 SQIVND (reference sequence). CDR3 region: CASSSNYPGQRYF. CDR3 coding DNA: TGTGCCAGTAGCTCCAATTATCCGGGACAACGGTACTTC.

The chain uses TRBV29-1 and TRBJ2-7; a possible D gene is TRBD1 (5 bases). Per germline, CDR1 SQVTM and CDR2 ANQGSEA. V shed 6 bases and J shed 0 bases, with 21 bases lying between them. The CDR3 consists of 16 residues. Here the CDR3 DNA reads TGCAGCGTAATAAGCCAGGGCAGACATATCTCCTACGAGCAGTACTTC. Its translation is CSVISQGRHISYEQYF.

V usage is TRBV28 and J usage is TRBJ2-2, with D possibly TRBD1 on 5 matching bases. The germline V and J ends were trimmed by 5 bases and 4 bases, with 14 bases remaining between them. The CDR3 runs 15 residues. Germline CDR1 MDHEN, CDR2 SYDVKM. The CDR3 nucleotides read TGTGCCAGCAGTGAAGGGAACAGGCGCACCGGGGAGCTGTTTTTT. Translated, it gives CASSEGNRRTGELFF. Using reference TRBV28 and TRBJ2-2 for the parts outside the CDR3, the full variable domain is DVKVTQSSRYLVKRTGEKVFLECVQDMDHENMFWYRQDPGLGLRLIYFSYDVKMKEKGDIPEGYSVSREKKERFSLILESASTNQTSMYLCASSEGNRRTGELFFGEGSRLTVL.

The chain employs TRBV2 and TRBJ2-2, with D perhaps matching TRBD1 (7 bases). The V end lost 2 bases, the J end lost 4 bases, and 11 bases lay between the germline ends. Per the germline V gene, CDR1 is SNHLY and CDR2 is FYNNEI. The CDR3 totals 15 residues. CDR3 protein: CASSESGGGTGELFF. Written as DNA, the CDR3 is TGTGCCAGCAGTGAATCAGGGGGAGGCACCGGGGAGCTGTTTTTT.

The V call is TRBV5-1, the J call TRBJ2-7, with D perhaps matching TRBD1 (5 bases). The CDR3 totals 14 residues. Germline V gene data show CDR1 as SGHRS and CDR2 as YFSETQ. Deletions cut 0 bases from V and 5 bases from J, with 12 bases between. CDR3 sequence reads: CASSLGAGNHEQYF. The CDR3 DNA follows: TGCGCCAGCAGCTTGGGAGCAGGGAACCACGAGCAGTACTTC.

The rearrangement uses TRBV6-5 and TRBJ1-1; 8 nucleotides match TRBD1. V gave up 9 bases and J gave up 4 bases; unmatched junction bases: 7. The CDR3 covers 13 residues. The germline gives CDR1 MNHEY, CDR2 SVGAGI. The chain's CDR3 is CASPDRGSTEAFF. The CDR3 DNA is TGTGCCAGTCCCGACAGGGGTTCCACTGAAGCTTTCTTT.

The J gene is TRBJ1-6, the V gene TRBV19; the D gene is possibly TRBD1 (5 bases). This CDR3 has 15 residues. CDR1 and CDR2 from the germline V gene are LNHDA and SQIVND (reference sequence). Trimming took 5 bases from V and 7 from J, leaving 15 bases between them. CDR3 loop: CASSPSMGRNSPLHF. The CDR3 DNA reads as TGTGCCAGTAGTCCGTCGATGGGGCGGAATTCACCCCTCCACTTT.

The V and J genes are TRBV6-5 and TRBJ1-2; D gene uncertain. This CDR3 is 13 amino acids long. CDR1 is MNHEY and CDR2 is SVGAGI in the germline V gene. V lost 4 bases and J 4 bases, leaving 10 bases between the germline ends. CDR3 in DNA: TGTGCCAGCAGTTCGCCTCGCAGCTATGGCTACACCTTC. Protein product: CASSSPRSYGYTF.

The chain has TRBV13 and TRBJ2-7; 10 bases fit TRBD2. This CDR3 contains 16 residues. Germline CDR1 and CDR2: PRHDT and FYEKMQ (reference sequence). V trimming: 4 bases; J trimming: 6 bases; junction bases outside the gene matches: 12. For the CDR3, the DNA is TGTGCCAGCAGCTCTCTAGCGGGAGAGGCGCGAATCGAGCAGTACTTC. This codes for CASSSLAGEARIEQYF.